The clone carrying this T cell receptor (beta chain) was seen many times. RNA transcripts served as template for amplifying TCR beta CDR3 sequences. Second-round multiplex PCR came after first-round RT-PCR with HTBI primers. TCRdb recomputed calls from the multiplex PCR reads with MiXCR, one row per CDR3 protein. The sample consists of some 380,000 distinct CDR3 sequences, 15% of them appearing once. The data originate from a study of Graves' ophthalmopathy and Graves' hyperthyroidism. Study-level information: Ahead of any treatment, peripheral blood was obtained at the initial diagnosis.

Germline values: CDR1 SGHTA, CDR2 FQGNSA. The CDR3 is 14 residues long. V lost 3 bases and J lost 2, with 11 bases in between. Clinical symptoms, serum thyroxine, TRAb, thyroid ultrasound and orbital computed tomography formed the basis of diagnosis. V usage is TRBV7-2 and J usage is TRBJ2-7; tentative D call: TRBD2 (5 bases). This TCR was sampled from a young woman with stable Graves' hyperthyroidism. The material sequenced was peripheral blood. CDR3 sequence (DNA): TGTGCCAGCAGCTTCTCGGGGAACGCCTACGAGCAGTACTTC. It specifies CASSFSGNAYEQYF.